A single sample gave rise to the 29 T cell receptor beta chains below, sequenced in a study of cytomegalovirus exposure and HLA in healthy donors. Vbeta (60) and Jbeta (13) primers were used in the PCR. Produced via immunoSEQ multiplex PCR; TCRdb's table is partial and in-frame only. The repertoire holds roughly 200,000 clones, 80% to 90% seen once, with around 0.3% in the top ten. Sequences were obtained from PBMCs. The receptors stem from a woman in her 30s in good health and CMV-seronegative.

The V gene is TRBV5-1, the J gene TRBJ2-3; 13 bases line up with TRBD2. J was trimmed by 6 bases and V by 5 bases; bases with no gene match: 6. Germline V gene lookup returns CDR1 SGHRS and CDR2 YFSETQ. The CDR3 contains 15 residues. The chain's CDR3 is CASSFGLAGVDTQYF. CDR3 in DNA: TGCGCCAGCAGTTTCGGACTAGCGGGGGTGGATACGCAGTATTTT. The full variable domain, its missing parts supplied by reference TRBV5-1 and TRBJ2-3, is KAGVTQTPRYLIKTRGQQVTLSCSPISGHRSVSWYQQTPGQGLQFLFEYFSETQRNKGNFPGRFSGRQFSNSRSEMNVSTLELGDSALYLCASSFGLAGVDTQYFGPGTRLTVL.

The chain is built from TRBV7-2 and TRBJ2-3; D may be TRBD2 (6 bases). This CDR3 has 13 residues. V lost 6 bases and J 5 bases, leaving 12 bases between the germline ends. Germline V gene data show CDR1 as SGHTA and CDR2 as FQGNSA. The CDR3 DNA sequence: TGTGCCAGCAGGCCGCGGGGTCGAGATACGCAGTATTTT. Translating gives CASRPRGRDTQYF. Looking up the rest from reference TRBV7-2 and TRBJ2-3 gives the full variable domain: GAGVSQSPSNKVTEKGKDVELRCDPISGHTALYWYRQSLGQGLEFLIYFQGNSAPDKSGLPSDRFSAERTGGSVSTLTIQRTQQEDSAVYLCASRPRGRDTQYFGPGTRLTVL.

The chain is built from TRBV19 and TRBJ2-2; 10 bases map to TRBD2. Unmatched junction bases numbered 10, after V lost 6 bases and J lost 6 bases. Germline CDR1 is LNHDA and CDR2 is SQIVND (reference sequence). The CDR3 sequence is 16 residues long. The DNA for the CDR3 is TGTGCCAGTAGCCAAGCAATAGCGGGAGGCTCCGGGGAGCTGTTTTTT. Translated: CASSQAIAGGSGELFF.

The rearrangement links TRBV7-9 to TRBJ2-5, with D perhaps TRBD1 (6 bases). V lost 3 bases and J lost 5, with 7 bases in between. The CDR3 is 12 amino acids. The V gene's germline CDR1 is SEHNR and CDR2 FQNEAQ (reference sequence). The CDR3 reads CASSLRGETQYF. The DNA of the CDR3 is TGTGCCAGCAGCTTGAGGGGGGAGACCCAGTACTTC.

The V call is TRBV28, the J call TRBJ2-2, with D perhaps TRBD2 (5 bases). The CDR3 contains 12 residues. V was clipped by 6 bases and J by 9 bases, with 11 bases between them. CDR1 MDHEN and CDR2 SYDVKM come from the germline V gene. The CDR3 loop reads CASSEGSRELFF. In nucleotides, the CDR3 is TGTGCCAGCAGCGAGGGTAGCAGGGAGCTGTTTTTT.

The chain's CDR3 is CASSLMGRGGSDTQYF. The DNA of the CDR3 is TGTGCCAGCAGCTTAATGGGGCGGGGGGGGAGTGATACGCAGTATTTT. The rearrangement links TRBV13 to TRBJ2-3, with 9 nucleotides matching TRBD2. The V gene's germline CDR1 is PRHDT and CDR2 FYEKMQ (reference sequence). The CDR3 consists of 16 residues. The J segment lost 6 bases and the V segment lost 2 bases, leaving 9 bases of the junction unmatched.

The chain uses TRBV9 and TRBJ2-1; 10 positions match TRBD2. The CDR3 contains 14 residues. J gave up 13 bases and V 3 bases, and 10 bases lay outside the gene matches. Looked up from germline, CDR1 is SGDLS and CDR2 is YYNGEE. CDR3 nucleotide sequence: TGTGCCAGCAGCGCCAGCGGGGGGGGCGACGGACAGTTCTTC. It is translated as CASSASGGGDGQFF.

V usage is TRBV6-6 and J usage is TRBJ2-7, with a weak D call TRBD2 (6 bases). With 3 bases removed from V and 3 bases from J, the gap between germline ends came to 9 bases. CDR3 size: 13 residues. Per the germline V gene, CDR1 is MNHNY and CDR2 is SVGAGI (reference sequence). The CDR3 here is CASSYLGLYEQYF. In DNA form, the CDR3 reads TGTGCCAGCAGTTATTTGGGACTCTACGAGCAGTACTTC.

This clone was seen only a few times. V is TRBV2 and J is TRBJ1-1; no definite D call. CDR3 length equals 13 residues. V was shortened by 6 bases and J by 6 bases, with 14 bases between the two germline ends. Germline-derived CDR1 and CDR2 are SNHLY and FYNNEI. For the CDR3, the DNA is TGTGCCAGCAGAAGCGGGTCGAGCCCTGAAGCTTTCTTT. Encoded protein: CASRSGSSPEAFF.

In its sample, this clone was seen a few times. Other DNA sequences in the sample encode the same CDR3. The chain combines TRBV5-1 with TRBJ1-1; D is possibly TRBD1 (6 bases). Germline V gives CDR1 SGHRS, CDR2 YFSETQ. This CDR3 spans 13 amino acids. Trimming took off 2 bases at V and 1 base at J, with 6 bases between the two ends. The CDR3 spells CASSLQGNTEAFF. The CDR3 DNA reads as TGCGCCAGCAGCTTACAGGGGAACACTGAAGCTTTCTTT.

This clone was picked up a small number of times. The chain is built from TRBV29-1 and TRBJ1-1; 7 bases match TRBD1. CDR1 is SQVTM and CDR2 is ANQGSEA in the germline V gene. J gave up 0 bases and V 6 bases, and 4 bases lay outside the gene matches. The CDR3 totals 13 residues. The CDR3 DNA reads TGCAGCGTGGGACAGCTAATGAACACTGAAGCTTTCTTT. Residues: CSVGQLMNTEAFF.

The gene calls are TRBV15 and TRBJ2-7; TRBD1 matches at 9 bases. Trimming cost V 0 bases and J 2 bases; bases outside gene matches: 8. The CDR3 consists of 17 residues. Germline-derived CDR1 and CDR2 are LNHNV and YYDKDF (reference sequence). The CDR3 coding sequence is TGTGCCACCAGCAGAGAGGCCCCGGGACAGGGCACCTACGAGCAGTACTTC. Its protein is CATSREAPGQGTYEQYF.

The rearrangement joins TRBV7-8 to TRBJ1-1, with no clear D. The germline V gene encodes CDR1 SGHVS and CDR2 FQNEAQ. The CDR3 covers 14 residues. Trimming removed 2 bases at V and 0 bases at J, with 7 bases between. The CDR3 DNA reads TGTGCCAGCAGCTTAACAGCAATGAACACTGAAGCTTTCTTT. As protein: CASSLTAMNTEAFF.

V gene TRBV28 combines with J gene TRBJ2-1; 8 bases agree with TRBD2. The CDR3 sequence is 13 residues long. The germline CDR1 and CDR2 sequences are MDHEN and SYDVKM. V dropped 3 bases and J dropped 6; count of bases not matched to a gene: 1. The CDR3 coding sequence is TGTGCCAGCAGTTTCGGGGGGGTCAATGAGCAGTTCTTC. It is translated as CASSFGGVNEQFF.

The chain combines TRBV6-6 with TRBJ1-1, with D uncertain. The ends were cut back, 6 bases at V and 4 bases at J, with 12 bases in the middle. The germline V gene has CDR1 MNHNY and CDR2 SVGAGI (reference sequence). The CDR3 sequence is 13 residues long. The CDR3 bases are TGTGCCAGCAGAACGTCGAGGGTCACTGAAGCTTTCTTT. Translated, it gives CASRTSRVTEAFF.

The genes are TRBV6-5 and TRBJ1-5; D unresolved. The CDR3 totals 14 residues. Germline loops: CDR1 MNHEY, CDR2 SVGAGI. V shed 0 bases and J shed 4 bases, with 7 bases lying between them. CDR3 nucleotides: TGTGCCAGCAGTTACTCATTTCCTAATCAGCCCCAGCATTTT. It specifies CASSYSFPNQPQHF.

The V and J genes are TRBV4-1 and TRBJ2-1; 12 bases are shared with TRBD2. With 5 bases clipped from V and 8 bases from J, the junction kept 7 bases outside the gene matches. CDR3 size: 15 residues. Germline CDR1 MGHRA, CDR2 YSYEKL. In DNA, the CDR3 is TGCGCCAGCAGCTTCCAGACTAGCGGGAGCTATGAGCAGTTCTTC. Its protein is CASSFQTSGSYEQFF.

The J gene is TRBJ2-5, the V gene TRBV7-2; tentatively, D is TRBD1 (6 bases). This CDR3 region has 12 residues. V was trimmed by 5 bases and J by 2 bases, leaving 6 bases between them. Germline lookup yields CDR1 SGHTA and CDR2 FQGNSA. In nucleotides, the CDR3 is TGTGCCAGCAGCGACAGGCAAGAGACCCAGTACTTC. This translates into CASSDRQETQYF.

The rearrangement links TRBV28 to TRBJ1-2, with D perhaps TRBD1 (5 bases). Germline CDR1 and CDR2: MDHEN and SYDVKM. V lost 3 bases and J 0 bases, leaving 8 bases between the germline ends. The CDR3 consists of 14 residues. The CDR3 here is CASSLTVTNYGYTF. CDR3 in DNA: TGTGCCAGCAGTTTGACAGTAACTAACTATGGCTACACCTTC.

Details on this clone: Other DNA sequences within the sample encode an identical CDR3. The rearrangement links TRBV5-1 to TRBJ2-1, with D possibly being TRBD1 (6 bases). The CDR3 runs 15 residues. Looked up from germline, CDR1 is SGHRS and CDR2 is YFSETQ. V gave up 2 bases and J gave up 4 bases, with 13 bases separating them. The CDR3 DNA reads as TGCGCCAGCAGCTTAGGGGGTTTCCTTTACAATGAGCAGTTCTTC. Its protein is CASSLGGFLYNEQFF.

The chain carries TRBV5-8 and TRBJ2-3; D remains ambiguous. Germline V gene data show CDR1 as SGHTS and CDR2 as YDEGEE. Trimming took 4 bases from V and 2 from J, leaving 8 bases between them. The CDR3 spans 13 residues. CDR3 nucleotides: TGTGCCAGCAGCCAGGCTATCACAGATACGCAGTATTTT. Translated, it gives CASSQAITDTQYF.

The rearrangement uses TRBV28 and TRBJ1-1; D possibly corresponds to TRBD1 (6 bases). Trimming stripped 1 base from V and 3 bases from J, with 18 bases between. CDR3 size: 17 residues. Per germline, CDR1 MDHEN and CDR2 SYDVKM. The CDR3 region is CASSLSGQQILYTEAFF. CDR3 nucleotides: TGTGCCAGCAGTTTATCTGGACAGCAAATACTTTACACTGAAGCTTTCTTT.

The CDR3 is CASSLGRLAKNIQYF. The CDR3 DNA reads as TGCGCCAGCAGTTTAGGTAGACTAGCCAAAAACATTCAGTACTTC. The chain combines TRBV4-1 with TRBJ2-4; D is ambiguous. The germline V gene has CDR1 MGHRA and CDR2 YSYEKL. V shed 6 bases and J shed 0 bases, with 12 bases lying between them. The CDR3 runs 15 residues.

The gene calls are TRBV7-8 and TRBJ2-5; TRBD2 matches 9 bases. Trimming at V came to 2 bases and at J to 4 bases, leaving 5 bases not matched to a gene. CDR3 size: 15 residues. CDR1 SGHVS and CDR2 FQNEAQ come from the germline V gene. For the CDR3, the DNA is TGTGCCAGCAGCTTATTACTAGCGGGCGGAGAGACCCAGTACTTC. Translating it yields CASSLLLAGGETQYF.

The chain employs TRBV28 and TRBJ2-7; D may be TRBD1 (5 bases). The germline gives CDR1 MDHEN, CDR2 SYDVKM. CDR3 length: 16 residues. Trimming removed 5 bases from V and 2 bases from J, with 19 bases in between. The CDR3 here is CASSVRKTEPTYEQYF. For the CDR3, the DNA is TGTGCCAGCAGTGTACGTAAGACAGAGCCCACCTACGAGCAGTACTTC.

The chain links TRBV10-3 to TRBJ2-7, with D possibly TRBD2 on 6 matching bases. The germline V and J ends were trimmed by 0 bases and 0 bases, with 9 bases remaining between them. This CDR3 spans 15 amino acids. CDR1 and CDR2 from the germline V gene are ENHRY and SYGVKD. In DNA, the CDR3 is TGTGCCATCAGTGAGTCGATACTAGCCTCCTACGAGCAGTACTTC. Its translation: CAISESILASYEQYF.

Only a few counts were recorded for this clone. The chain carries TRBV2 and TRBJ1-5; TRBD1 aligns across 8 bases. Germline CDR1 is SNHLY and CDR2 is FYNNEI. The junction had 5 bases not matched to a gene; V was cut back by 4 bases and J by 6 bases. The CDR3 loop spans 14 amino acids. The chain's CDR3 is CASSARDRSQPQHF. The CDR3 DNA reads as TGTGCCAGCAGTGCCCGGGACAGGAGTCAGCCCCAGCATTTT.

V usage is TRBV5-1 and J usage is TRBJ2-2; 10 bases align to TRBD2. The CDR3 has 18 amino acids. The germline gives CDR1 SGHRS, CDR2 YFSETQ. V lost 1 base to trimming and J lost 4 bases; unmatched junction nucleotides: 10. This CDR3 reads CASSLLPSGGSGTGELFF. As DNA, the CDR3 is TGCGCCAGCAGCTTGCTCCCTAGCGGGGGCTCGGGCACCGGGGAGCTGTTTTTT.

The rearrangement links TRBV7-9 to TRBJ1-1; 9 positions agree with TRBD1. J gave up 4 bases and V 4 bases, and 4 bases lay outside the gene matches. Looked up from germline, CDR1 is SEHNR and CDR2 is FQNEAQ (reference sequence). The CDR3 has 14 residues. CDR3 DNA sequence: TGTGCCAGCAGCTCCGGACAGGGGCGCACTGAAGCTTTCTTT. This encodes CASSSGQGRTEAFF.